The 24 T cell receptor beta chains below all came from one sample that was sequenced in a study of siplizumab effects on memory and regulatory T cells. Assay used: immunoSEQ multiplex PCR; TCRdb lists only in-frame clones, some missing. The sample gives approximately 100,000 clones, over 90% of which show up once; approximately 12% is in the top ten. Source material: non-Treg CD4+ T cells sorted from blood. Receptors originate from a human donor in good health.

The chain joins TRBV7-9 to TRBJ2-3, with a weak D call TRBD2 (6 bases). CDR1 and CDR2 (germline): SEHNR, FQNEAQ (reference sequence). The CDR3 covers 19 residues. V was pared by 6 bases and J by 0 bases, with 25 bases between. The CDR3 here is CASRPEVGRLGYSTDTQYF. The DNA for the CDR3 is TGTGCCAGCAGGCCCGAGGTCGGGAGACTGGGCTATAGCACAGATACGCAGTATTTT.

This clone was counted a single time. This chain joins TRBV7-2 and TRBJ2-1, with 14 bases lining up with TRBD2. The CDR3 is 15 amino acids. The V gene end was trimmed by 2 bases and the J gene end by 8 bases; junction bases not matched to a gene: 2. Germline assignment: CDR1 SGHTA and CDR2 FQGNSA. CDR3 residues: CASSLLGLAGDEQFF. In nucleotides, the CDR3 is TGTGCCAGCAGCTTACTGGGACTAGCGGGAGATGAGCAGTTCTTC.

The genes are TRBV11-3 and TRBJ2-3, with 8 bases that match TRBD1. Germline values: CDR1 SGHNT, CDR2 YENEEA. V shed 5 bases and J 1 base; nucleotides not matched to a gene: 8. The CDR3 has 16 residues. The CDR3 here is CASSPRTGQGTDTQYF. Written as DNA, the CDR3 is TGTGCCAGCAGCCCTCGGACAGGGCAGGGCACAGATACGCAGTATTTT. The full variable domain, its missing parts supplied by reference TRBV11-3 and TRBJ2-3, is EAGVVQSPRYKIIEKKQPVAFWCNPISGHNTLYWYLQNLGQGPELLIRYENEEAVDDSQLPKDRFSAERLKGVDSTLKIQPAELGDSAVYLCASSPRTGQGTDTQYFGPGTRLTVL.

The gene calls are TRBV19 and TRBJ1-1, with D unresolved. CDR3 size: 13 residues. V dropped 1 base and J dropped 3 bases, with 6 bases sitting between them. The germline V gene has CDR1 LNHDA and CDR2 SQIVND (reference sequence). This CDR3 reads CASSIVVDTEAFF. CDR3 sequence (DNA): TGTGCCAGTAGTATAGTGGTGGACACTGAAGCTTTCTTT.

The chain recombines TRBV19 with TRBJ1-5, with 9 positions matching TRBD1. The germline gives CDR1 LNHDA, CDR2 SQIVND (reference sequence). This CDR3 has 14 residues. J was trimmed by 7 bases and V by 9 bases; bases with no gene match: 10. CDR3 in DNA: TGTGCCAGCGCACAGGGGGCAGGAGAGCAGCCCCAGCATTTT. Residues: CASAQGAGEQPQHF.

The CDR3 loop is CASNHGRGGGNIQYF. The CDR3 DNA sequence: TGTGCCAGTAACCATGGTAGGGGAGGGGGAAACATTCAGTACTTC. V gene TRBV19 combines with J gene TRBJ2-4; maybe TRBD2 (7 bases). This CDR3 has 15 amino acids. Germline CDR1 reads LNHDA; CDR2 reads SQIVND (reference sequence). V lost 7 bases and J lost 6, with 19 bases in between.

The chain is built from TRBV6-6 and TRBJ1-1; 9 nucleotides agree with TRBD1. CDR1 MNHNY and CDR2 SVGAGI come from the germline V gene (reference sequence). Unmatched junction bases numbered 4, after V lost 4 bases and J lost 4 bases. This CDR3 is built from 14 residues. The DNA for the CDR3 is TGTGCCAGCAGTTTGGGACAGGGTGGCACTGAAGCTTTCTTT. Translated: CASSLGQGGTEAFF.

The chain employs TRBV19 and TRBJ1-5; 8 bases map to TRBD1. The V segment lost 6 bases and the J segment 4 bases; nucleotides outside the gene matches: 5. The CDR3 covers 14 residues. Germline-derived CDR1 and CDR2 are LNHDA and SQIVND (reference sequence). Here the CDR3 DNA reads TGTGCCAGTAGCCCCGGGGACAGGAATCAGCCCCAGCATTTT. Translated, it gives CASSPGDRNQPQHF.

In its sample, this clone was seen once. CDR3 DNA sequence: TGTGCCATCAGTGACCCTGACAGGGGGCAGGGGTACGAGCAGTACTTC. This encodes CAISDPDRGQGYEQYF. The rearrangement uses TRBV10-3 and TRBJ2-7; 10 nucleotides agree with TRBD1. V was clipped by 3 bases and J by 4 bases; unmatched bases: 9. Per the germline V gene, CDR1 is ENHRY and CDR2 is SYGVKD. CDR3 size: 16 residues.

The chain has TRBV6-6 and TRBJ2-7, with D possibly being TRBD2 (6 bases). The germline CDR1 and CDR2 sequences are MNHNY and SVGAGI (reference sequence). With 7 bases removed from V and 4 bases from J, the gap between germline ends came to 14 bases. The CDR3 length is 13 residues. CDR3 amino acids: CASTVGSYYEQYF. The CDR3 nucleotides read TGTGCCAGCACAGTCGGGAGTTATTACGAGCAGTACTTC.

This clone appeared once. V gene TRBV19 combines with J gene TRBJ1-4; the D is unclear. The V gene lost 5 bases and the J gene lost 5 bases, with 9 bases spanning the gap. Germline CDR1 is LNHDA and CDR2 is SQIVND (reference sequence). The CDR3 contains 13 residues. CDR3 in DNA: TGTGCCAGTAGTGCCGGATCGAATGAAAAACTGTTTTTT. Protein sequence: CASSAGSNEKLFF.

The gene calls are TRBV29-1 and TRBJ1-1; D uncertain. V gave up 6 bases and J gave up 5 bases, with 7 bases separating them. Germline V gene data show CDR1 as SQVTM and CDR2 as ANQGSEA. There are 10 residues in the CDR3. The CDR3 protein is CSVAGTEAFF. The DNA for the CDR3 is TGCAGCGTGGCAGGAACTGAAGCTTTCTTT.

This rearrangement joins TRBV4-3 to TRBJ2-2; weak D call: TRBD1 (5 bases). CDR1 is LGHNA, CDR2 YSLEER, per germline. V was cut by 0 bases and J by 8 bases, with 19 bases left in between. The CDR3 is 17 amino acids. The CDR3 DNA is TGCGCCAGCAGCCAAGAGACACAGGCCTTCCCAGGGGGGGAGCTGTTTTTT. Translated, it gives CASSQETQAFPGGELFF.

The chain combines TRBV6-1 with TRBJ2-1, with 14 positions matching TRBD2. Germline V lookup: CDR1 MNHNS, CDR2 SASEGT. This CDR3 comprises 16 residues. Germline trimming cut 5 bases from V and 6 bases from J; bases unmatched to any gene: 6. Here the CDR3 reads CASSKETSGRGNEQFF. As DNA, the CDR3 is TGTGCCAGCAGTAAAGAGACTAGCGGGAGGGGCAATGAGCAGTTCTTC.

To note about this clone: The same CDR3 can be traced to other DNA sequences in this sample. The chain uses TRBV30 and TRBJ2-3; 9 bases line up with TRBD2. The germline gives CDR1 GTSNPN, CDR2 SVGIG (reference sequence). The CDR3 spans 14 residues. The J segment lost 2 bases and the V segment lost 3 bases, leaving 3 bases of the junction unmatched. DNA for the CDR3: TGTGCCTGGAGGCTAGCGGGATCCACAGATACGCAGTATTTT. This codes for CAWRLAGSTDTQYF. Complete variable domain (other parts from reference TRBV30 and TRBJ2-3): SQTIHQWPATLVQPVGSPLSLECTVEGTSNPNLYWYRQAAGRGLQLLFYSVGIGQISSEVPQNLSASRPQDRQFILSSKKLLLSDSGFYLCAWRLAGSTDTQYFGPGTRLTVL.

V is TRBV27 and J is TRBJ2-1, with 12 bases that match TRBD2. The J segment lost 9 bases and the V segment lost 0 bases, leaving 6 bases of the junction unmatched. Germline CDR1 is MNHEY and CDR2 is SMNVEV (reference sequence). There are 16 residues in the CDR3. The CDR3 DNA reads as TGTGCCAGCAGTTTATCGGCTAGCGGGAGGGGTTTTGAGCAGTTCTTC. Its protein product is CASSLSASGRGFEQFF.

The gene calls are TRBV2 and TRBJ2-5, with D perhaps matching TRBD1 or TRBD2 (5 bases each). CDR3 length: 15 amino acids. Germline V lookup: CDR1 SNHLY, CDR2 FYNNEI. Trimming cost V 3 bases and J 5 bases, with 16 bases left between them. CDR3 nucleotides: TGTGCCAGCAGTGATAGGCGAGGGGCGTGGGAGACCCAGTACTTC. Protein product: CASSDRRGAWETQYF. The full variable domain, rest sourced from reference TRBV2 and TRBJ2-5, is EPEVTQTPSHQVTQMGQEVILRCVPISNHLYFYWYRQILGQKVEFLVSFYNNEISEKSEIFDDQFSVERPDGSNFTLKIRSTKLEDSAMYFCASSDRRGAWETQYFGPGTRLLVL.

The chain employs TRBV30 and TRBJ2-6, with no clear D. CDR1 GTSNPN and CDR2 SVGIG come from the germline V gene (reference sequence). V lost 3 bases and J lost 0, with 15 bases in between. The CDR3 totals 17 residues. CDR3 residues: CAWSLPVVVSGANVLTF. For the CDR3, the DNA is TGTGCCTGGAGCCTACCTGTCGTCGTCTCTGGGGCCAACGTCCTGACTTTC.

The chain has TRBV10-1 and TRBJ2-1; a weak D match, TRBD2 (7 bases). CDR3 length: 16 residues. Deletions cut 7 bases from V and 5 bases from J, with 21 bases between. The germline CDR1 and CDR2 sequences are WNHNN and SYGVQD (reference sequence). The CDR3 reads CASILNRGAKNNEQFF. CDR3 sequence (DNA): TGCGCCAGCATTCTTAATCGGGGGGCGAAGAACAATGAGCAGTTCTTC.

J is TRBJ2-2 and V is TRBV5-4; D is undetermined. The CDR3 sequence is 14 residues long. Trimming removed 4 bases at V and 1 base at J, with 8 bases between. The germline V gene has CDR1 SGHNT and CDR2 YYREEE (reference sequence). The CDR3 sequence is CASSLPGNTGELFF. The CDR3, as DNA: TGTGCCAGCAGCCTACCGGGGAACACCGGGGAGCTGTTTTTT. Full variable domain (missing parts from reference TRBV5-4 and TRBJ2-2): ETGVTQSPTHLIKTRGQQVTLRCSSQSGHNTVSWYQQALGQGPQFIFQYYREEENGRGNFPPRFSGLQFPNYSSELNVNALELDDSALYLCASSLPGNTGELFFGEGSRLTVL.

This clone was counted once. V usage is TRBV18 and J usage is TRBJ2-5; D uncertain. CDR1 and CDR2 from the germline V gene are KGHSH and LQKENI. This CDR3 has 13 amino acids. Deletions cut 3 bases from V and 4 bases from J, with 9 bases between. CDR3 residues: CASSPRARETQYF. The CDR3 bases are TGTGCCAGCTCACCCCGGGCCAGAGAGACCCAGTACTTC.

CDR3 sequence: CTRYYQPQHF. CDR3 DNA: TGCACCAGATATTATCAGCCCCAGCATTTT. The chain has TRBV1 and TRBJ1-5. TRBV1 is deemed a pseudogene. CDR3 size: 10 residues.

The chain combines TRBV6-1 with TRBJ2-7, with D perhaps matching TRBD2 (6 bases). This CDR3 is 15 amino acids long. V was pared by 4 bases and J by 6 bases, with 19 bases between. Germline CDR1 is MNHNS and CDR2 is SASEGT. In DNA form, the CDR3 reads TGTGCCAGCAGTGGTTATTCGGGAGTCTCGACCGAGCAGTACTTC. Protein: CASSGYSGVSTEQYF.

This sequence joins TRBV5-4 and TRBJ2-2, with TRBD2 matching over 12 bases. The CDR3 runs to 15 residues. The V gene end was trimmed by 4 bases and the J gene end by 7 bases; junction bases not matched to a gene: 5. The germline V gene encodes CDR1 SGHNT and CDR2 YYREEE (reference sequence). In DNA, the CDR3 is TGTGCCAGCAGCAGACCGACTAGCGGGAGCGGGGAGCTGTTTTTT. It specifies CASSRPTSGSGELFF.